One T cell receptor (beta chain) is described in this entry. No antigen is known for it. The sample belongs to a study of blood T cells in healthy people across ages. The CDR3 has 16 amino acids. CDR1 DFQATT and CDR2 SNEGSKA come from the germline V gene (reference sequence). Each donor was a healthy Caucasian individual from Russia, aged about 6 to 90. With a J-beta primer mix and a sample-barcoded 5' primer, a second PCR ran about 7 to 12 cycles. No fewer than 2.5 million CDR3-containing paired-end reads came from each sample. MiXCR, applied by TCRdb to the 5' RACE reads, yields one record per CDR3 protein. The sample records hundreds of thousands of distinct CDR3 sequences, under 55% being singletons. Regarding the study as a whole: TCR beta diversity was tightly associated with the proportion of naive T cells.

The sample comprised blood. This TCR came from a man older than 75 in good health. The chain couples TRBV20-1 to TRBJ2-5; TRBD2 matches 10 bases. The last part of the DNA fits TRBJ2-7 better; the J call may be wrong. The CDR3 nucleotides are TGCAGTGCTAAGGGGCCTAGCGGGAGAACGGTGTACGAGCAGTACTTC. It codes for CSAKGPSGRTVYEQYF.